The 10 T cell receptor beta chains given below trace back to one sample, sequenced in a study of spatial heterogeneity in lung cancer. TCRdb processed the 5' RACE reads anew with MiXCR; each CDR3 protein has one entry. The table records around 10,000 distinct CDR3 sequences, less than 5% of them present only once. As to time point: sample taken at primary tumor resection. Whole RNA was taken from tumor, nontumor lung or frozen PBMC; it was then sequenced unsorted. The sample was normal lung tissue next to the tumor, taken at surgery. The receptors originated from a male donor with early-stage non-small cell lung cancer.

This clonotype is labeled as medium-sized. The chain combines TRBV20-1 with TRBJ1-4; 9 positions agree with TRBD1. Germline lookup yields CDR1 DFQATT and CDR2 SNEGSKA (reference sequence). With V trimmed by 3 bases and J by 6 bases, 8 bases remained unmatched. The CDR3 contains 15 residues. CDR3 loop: CSARPQGARHEKLFF. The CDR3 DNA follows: TGCAGTGCTAGGCCACAGGGGGCACGGCATGAAAAACTGTTTTTT.

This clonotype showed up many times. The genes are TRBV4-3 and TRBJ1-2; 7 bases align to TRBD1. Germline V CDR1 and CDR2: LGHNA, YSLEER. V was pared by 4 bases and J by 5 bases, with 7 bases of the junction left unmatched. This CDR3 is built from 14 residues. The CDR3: CASSPDRTGYGYTF. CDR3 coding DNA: TGCGCCAGCAGCCCAGACCGGACAGGTTATGGCTACACCTTC.

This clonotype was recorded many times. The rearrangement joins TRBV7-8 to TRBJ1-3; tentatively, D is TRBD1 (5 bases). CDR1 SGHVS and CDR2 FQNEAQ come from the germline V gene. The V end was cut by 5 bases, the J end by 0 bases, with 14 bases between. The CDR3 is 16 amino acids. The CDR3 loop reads CASSPTTAFSGNTIYF. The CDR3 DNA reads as TGTGCCAGCAGCCCTACGACAGCCTTCTCTGGAAACACCATATATTTT.

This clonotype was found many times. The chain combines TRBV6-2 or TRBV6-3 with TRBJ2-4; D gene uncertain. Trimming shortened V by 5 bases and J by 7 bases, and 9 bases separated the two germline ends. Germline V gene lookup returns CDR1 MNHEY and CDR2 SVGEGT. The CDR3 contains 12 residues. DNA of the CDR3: TGTGCCAGCAGTCCCCTGGGGAACATTCAGTACTTC. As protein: CASSPLGNIQYF.

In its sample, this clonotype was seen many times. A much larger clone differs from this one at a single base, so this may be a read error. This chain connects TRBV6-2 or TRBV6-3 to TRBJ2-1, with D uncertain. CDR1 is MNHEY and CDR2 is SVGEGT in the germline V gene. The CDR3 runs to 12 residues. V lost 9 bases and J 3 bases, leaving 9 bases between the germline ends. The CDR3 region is CARSQYYNEQFF. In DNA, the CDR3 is TGTGCCAGGAGTCAGTACTACAATGAGCAGTTCTTC.

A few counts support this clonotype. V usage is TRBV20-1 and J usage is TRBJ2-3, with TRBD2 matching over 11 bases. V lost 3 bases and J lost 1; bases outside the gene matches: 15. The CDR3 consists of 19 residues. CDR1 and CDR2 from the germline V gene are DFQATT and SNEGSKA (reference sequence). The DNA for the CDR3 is TGCAGTGCTAGTAATCGGGCTAGCGGGAGGCGCGGGGGCACAGATACGCAGTATTTT. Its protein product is CSASNRASGRRGGTDTQYF.

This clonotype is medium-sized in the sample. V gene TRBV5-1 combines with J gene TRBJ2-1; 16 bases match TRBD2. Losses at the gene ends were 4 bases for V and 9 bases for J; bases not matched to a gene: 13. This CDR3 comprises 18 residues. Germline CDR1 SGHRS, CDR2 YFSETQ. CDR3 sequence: CASSTGTSGRGLSSEQFF. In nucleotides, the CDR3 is TGCGCCAGCAGCACCGGGACTAGCGGGAGGGGATTGTCCAGTGAGCAGTTCTTC. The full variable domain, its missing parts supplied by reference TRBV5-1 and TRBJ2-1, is KAGVTQTPRYLIKTRGQQVTLSCSPISGHRSVSWYQQTPGQGLQFLFEYFSETQRNKGNFPGRFSGRQFSNSRSEMNVSTLELGDSALYLCASSTGTSGRGLSSEQFFGPGTRLTVL.

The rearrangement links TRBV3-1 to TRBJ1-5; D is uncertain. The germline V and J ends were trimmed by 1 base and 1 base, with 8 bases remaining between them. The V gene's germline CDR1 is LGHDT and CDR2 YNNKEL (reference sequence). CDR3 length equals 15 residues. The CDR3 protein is CASSQATASNQPQHF. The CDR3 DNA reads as TGTGCCAGCAGCCAAGCTACAGCGAGCAATCAGCCCCAGCATTTT.

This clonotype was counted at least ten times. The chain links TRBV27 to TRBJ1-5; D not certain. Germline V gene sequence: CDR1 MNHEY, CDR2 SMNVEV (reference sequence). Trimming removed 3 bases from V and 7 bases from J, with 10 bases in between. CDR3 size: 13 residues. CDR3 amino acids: CASSLVLGQPQHF. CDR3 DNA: TGTGCCAGCAGTTTGGTGTTGGGCCAGCCCCAGCATTTT.

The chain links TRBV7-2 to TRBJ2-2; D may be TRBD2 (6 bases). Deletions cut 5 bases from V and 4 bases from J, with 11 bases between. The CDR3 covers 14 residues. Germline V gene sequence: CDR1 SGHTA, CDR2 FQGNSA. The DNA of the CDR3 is TGTGCCAGCAGCGCCGGGGGACCCACCGGGGAGCTGTTTTTT. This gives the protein CASSAGGPTGELFF. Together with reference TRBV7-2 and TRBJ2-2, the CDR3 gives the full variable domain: GAGVSQSPSNKVTEKGKDVELRCDPISGHTALYWYRQSLGQGLEFLIYFQGNSAPDKSGLPSDRFSAERTGGSVSTLTIQRTQQEDSAVYLCASSAGGPTGELFFGEGSRLTVL.